The TCR beta chain described here comes from a study of shared clonotypes between healthy human individuals. The CDR3 runs 16 residues. Trimming pared 2 bases from V and 0 bases from J, leaving 12 bases between. Germline V gene sequence: CDR1 SGHRS, CDR2 YFSETQ. Clones were sequenced by immunoSEQ multiplex PCR, and TCRdb holds only the in-frame ones, with some missing. The sample shows 2 million to 2.5 million clones, approximately 90% of them seen only once. Remarks on this clone: Antigen specificity is unknown.

Study-wide results and caveats: The study found lower generation probabilities in non-shared clonotypes than in those shared by all four donors.

This receptor was identified in a man between 18 and 35 years old in good health. Some clones in this sample may be carry-over from other donors' samples. The sample was naive CD4+ T cells from PBMCs. As for subset: CD45RA+ positively selected. The chain recombines TRBV5-1 with TRBJ1-3, with D unclear. Here the CDR3 reads CASSLPSPSSGNTIYF. CDR3 DNA: TGCGCCAGCAGCTTACCCAGCCCGAGCTCTGGAAACACCATATATTTT.